This T cell receptor (beta chain) was identified in a study of blood T cells in healthy people across ages. Study-wide points: It was found that TCR beta diversity correlated strongly with the percentage of naive T cells. CMV infection status of these donors was not known.

A sample-barcoded 5' primer and a J-beta primer mix were used in a second PCR of about 7 to 11 cycles. Via MiXCR, TCRdb re-called the 5' RACE reads, giving one row per CDR3 protein. This sample carries hundreds of thousands of distinct CDR3 sequences, around a fifth of them seen once, and the ten largest clones take around 3.4%. Comment on this clonotype: Antigen unknown.

Germline lookup yields CDR1 MDHEN and CDR2 SYDVKM. This CDR3 spans 13 amino acids. With 6 bases clipped from V and 4 bases from J, the junction kept 4 bases outside the gene matches. Isolation of PBMCs gave at least 7 million cells per sample. Extraction yielded at least 5 micrograms of total RNA per sample. This TCR came from a man between 65 and 80 years old in good health. The chain has TRBV28 and TRBJ1-2, with 8 bases that match TRBD1. The sequenced sample consisted of blood. The CDR3 is CASRTGDSYGYTF. CDR3 nucleotide sequence: TGTGCCAGCAGGACAGGGGATAGCTATGGCTACACCTTC.